This section outlines one T cell receptor beta chain sequence together with its context. What it binds is unknown. The data are from a study of Ad26.COV2.S vaccination and SARS-CoV-2 variants. Across the study: Donor had been placed in the Ad26.COV2.S arm of the COV1001 trial. Study-wide findings and caveats: Substantial response breadth was reportedly seen for spike-specific CD8+ and CD4+ T cells after vaccination.

Profiled with immunoSEQ multiplex PCR; TCRdb holds only in-frame clones, not every one. Of some 300,000 clones in the sample, more than 70% were seen once. The treatment: around 19 received Ad26.COV2.S at low or high dose, single or two shots; about 5 received placebo; per-sample allocation not given. Material that was analyzed had been drawn on day 63 after the first vaccine or placebo injection. The study used a vaccine consisting of an Ad26 vector that expressed Wuhan-strain SARS-CoV-2 spike. Looked up from germline, CDR1 is LGHDT and CDR2 is YNNKEL (reference sequence). V was clipped by 6 bases and J by 2 bases, with 13 bases between them. The CDR3 has 14 amino acids.

The receptor's source is a person aged 18-65 years who received the Ad26.COV2.S COVID-19 vaccine or a placebo. The input for sequencing was peripheral blood, taken in a trial of Ad26.COV2.S vaccine versus placebo. The chain links TRBV3-1 (or the pseudogene TRBV3-2) to TRBJ1-2; possibly TRBD1 for D (5 bases). The CDR3 here is CASRRDGFNYGYTF. The CDR3 DNA sequence: TGTGCCAGCAGAAGGGACGGGTTCAACTATGGCTACACCTTC.